These 5 T cell receptor beta chains originate from one sample sequenced in a study of T cell responses to AZD1222 COVID-19 vaccine. Libraries were prepared by immunoSEQ multiplex PCR; TCRdb keeps only in-frame clonotypes and omits some of them. Counted here are 90,000 to 150,000 clones, 86% occurring once; the ten biggest clones make up 7% to 9%. Sequences were derived from peripheral blood, sampled on day 0 of AZD1222 vaccination. The source is an adult in good health.

The J gene is TRBJ2-2, the V gene TRBV28; 8 bases match TRBD2. Trimming cost V 8 bases and J 7 bases; bases outside gene matches: 12. Per germline, CDR1 MDHEN and CDR2 SYDVKM. This CDR3 has 15 amino acids. The CDR3 is CASGVGGGHGGELFF. The CDR3 bases are TGTGCCAGCGGAGTGGGCGGGGGGCACGGCGGGGAGCTGTTTTTT.

This chain connects TRBV7-6 to TRBJ1-4, with TRBD1 matching 7 bases. CDR1 and CDR2 (germline): SGHVS, FNYEAQ. Trimming at V came to 5 bases and at J to 3 bases, leaving 3 bases not matched to a gene. The CDR3 is 14 amino acids. Here the CDR3 reads CASSRDSSNEKLFF. Here the CDR3 DNA reads TGTGCCAGCAGCCGGGACAGCTCTAATGAAAAACTGTTTTTT.

The chain recombines TRBV7-2 with TRBJ1-5; D call uncertain. V dropped 8 bases and J dropped 2 bases, with 13 bases sitting between them. CDR3 length equals 14 residues. Looked up from germline, CDR1 is SGHTA and CDR2 is FQGNSA. The CDR3 region has the DNA TGTGCCAGCCACCCGCCAGGCGGCAATCAGCCCCAGCATTTT. This translates into CASHPPGGNQPQHF.

This chain links TRBV19 with TRBJ1-2; D perhaps matches TRBD1 (6 bases). Trimming shortened V by 3 bases and J by 1 base, and 12 bases separated the two germline ends. CDR3 length: 15 amino acids. Germline V gene data show CDR1 as LNHDA and CDR2 as SQIVND (reference sequence). The CDR3 sequence is CASSIAAGDNYGYTF. The CDR3 nucleotides read TGTGCCAGTAGTATCGCGGCAGGGGATAACTATGGCTACACCTTC.

The V gene is TRBV29-1, the J gene TRBJ1-3; possible D gene TRBD1, 6 bases. The germline V gene encodes CDR1 SQVTM and CDR2 ANQGSEA. V was clipped by 0 bases and J by 4 bases, with 10 bases between them. CDR3 size: 14 residues. This CDR3 is CSVEEQGRGNTIYF. The CDR3 region has the DNA TGCAGCGTTGAAGAGCAGGGGAGAGGAAACACCATATATTTT.